This TCR beta chain was profiled in a study of cytomegalovirus exposure and HLA in healthy donors. Both 60 Vbeta primers and 13 Jbeta primers went into the PCR. The data were produced by immunoSEQ multiplex PCR, yet TCRdb's version contains in-frame clones alone and is incomplete. The repertoire holds some 210,000 clones, with roughly 80% as singletons. The length of the CDR3 is 14 residues. Germline V gives CDR1 MNHEY, CDR2 SVGAGI. V lost 7 bases and J lost 2; bases outside the gene matches: 8. The chain carries TRBV6-5 and TRBJ2-7; 7 nucleotides line up with TRBD1. The TCR originated in a woman in her twenties or thirties in good health and CMV-seropositive. The sequencing input was PBMCs. The CDR3 DNA follows: TGTGCCAGCACCTACAGGCAGGGGGCCTACGAGCAGTACTTC. Translated, it gives CASTYRQGAYEQYF.